A selection of T cell receptor beta chains follows, all from one sample in a study of shared clonotypes between healthy human individuals. The protocol was immunoSEQ multiplex PCR, while the TCRdb copy is restricted to in-frame clones and leaves out a portion. Among roughly 1,100,000 clones listed, about 75% were seen once. Material: memory CD4+ T cells sorted from blood. These receptors all stem from a man aged 18 to 35 in good health. The CDR3 runs from the conserved cysteine through the conserved F or W. D genes are given only for firm matches. For some rows the clone size is stated as once, few or many, or as a class when expanded; others skip it.

clone size	D gene	J gene	V gene	CDR3 protein	CDR3 DNA
NA	TRBD1	TRBJ1-4	TRBV30	CAWADRGGEKLFF	TGTGCCTGGGCCGACAGGGGAGGAGAAAAACTGTTTTTT
NA	NA	TRBJ1-2	TRBV5-5	CASSRETGNYGYTF	TGTGCCAGCAGCCGAGAAACAGGGAACTATGGCTACACCTTC
NA	TRBD1	TRBJ1-1	TRBV18	CASSHDRVAEAFF	TGTGCCAGCTCACACGACAGGGTGGCTGAAGCTTTCTTT
NA	NA	TRBJ1-5	TRBV2	CASTAGGNQPQHF	TGTGCCAGCACCGCGGGGGGCAATCAGCCCCAGCATTTT
few	TRBD2	TRBJ2-7	TRBV11-2	CASSFPTGTRSTYEQYF	TGTGCCAGCAGCTTTCCCACCGGGACTAGAAGTACCTACGAGCAGTACTTC
NA	NA	TRBJ1-2	TRBV5-1	CASSLERNLPWGYGYTF	TGCGCCAGCAGCTTGGAACGGAACCTACCGTGGGGCTATGGCTACACCTTC
NA	NA	TRBJ1-1	TRBV18	CASSPWTDNTEAFF	TGTGCCAGCTCACCATGGACCGATAACACTGAAGCTTTCTTT
once	NA	TRBJ1-3	TRBV29-1	CSVPQGSGNTIYF	TGCAGCGTGCCCCAGGGATCTGGAAACACCATATATTTT
NA	NA	TRBJ2-5	TRBV15	CATSREPQETQYF	TGTGCCACCAGCAGAGAACCGCAGGAGACCCAGTACTTC
NA	TRBD1	TRBJ2-7	TRBV13	CASSPKWGQGTYEQYF	TGTGCCAGCAGCCCAAAGTGGGGACAGGGGACCTACGAGCAGTACTTC
NA	TRBD2	TRBJ2-7	TRBV2	CATSGLAASYEQYF	TGTGCCACCTCGGGACTAGCGGCTTCCTACGAGCAGTACTTC
NA	TRBD1	TRBJ2-3	TRBV19	CASSLGTGFGDTQYF	TGTGCCAGTAGCCTGGGGACAGGGTTTGGAGATACGCAGTATTTT
NA	NA	TRBJ2-7	TRBV28	CASSSGTRYEQYF	TGTGCCAGCAGTTCCGGGACACGTTACGAGCAGTACTTC
NA	NA	TRBJ2-3	TRBV19	CASSITRGGGTDTQYF	TGTGCCAGTAGTATCACCAGGGGCGGAGGTACAGATACGCAGTATTTT
NA	NA	TRBJ1-5	TRBV6-6	CASFLGPWAINQPQHF	TGTGCCAGTTTTCTAGGCCCATGGGCTATCAATCAGCCCCAGCATTTT
NA	NA	TRBJ1-2	TRBV28	CASSRRQIYGYTF	TGTGCCAGCAGCCGGCGGCAGATCTATGGCTACACCTTC
NA	NA	TRBJ1-3	TRBV18	CASSPATGTSSGNTIYF	TGTGCCAGCTCACCAGCAACAGGGACAAGCTCTGGAAACACCATATATTTT
NA	NA	TRBJ2-1	TRBV15	CATSRPDVGGNEQFF	TGTGCCACCAGCAGACCCGATGTGGGAGGCAATGAGCAGTTCTTC
NA	TRBD2	TRBJ2-1	TRBV7-2	CASTRDYTYNEQFF	TGTGCCAGCACCCGGGACTATACCTACAATGAGCAGTTCTTC
NA	NA	TRBJ2-5	TRBV5-6	CASVNRLGNQETQYF	TGTGCCAGCGTCAATAGGTTGGGCAATCAAGAGACCCAGTACTTC
NA	NA	TRBJ2-7	TRBV6-5	CASSNGGINSYEQYF	TGTGCCAGCTCCAATGGGGGGATAAACTCCTACGAGCAGTACTTC
NA	NA	TRBJ2-7	TRBV28	CATQGGRPYEQYF	TGTGCCACCCAGGGGGGGCGGCCCTACGAGCAGTACTTC
NA	TRBD2	TRBJ2-3	TRBV11-2	CASSLVRRGVTDTQYF	TGTGCCAGCAGCTTAGTTCGGCGGGGGGTCACAGATACGCAGTATTTT
NA	TRBD2	TRBJ2-5	TRBV7-8	CASSLGPAGNKETQYF	TGTGCCAGCAGCTTAGGCCCAGCGGGGAATAAAGAGACCCAGTACTTC
NA	NA	TRBJ2-5	TRBV2	CASRLGSLGTYQETQYF	TGTGCCAGCCGATTGGGGTCCTTGGGGACGTACCAAGAGACCCAGTACTTC
few	TRBD1	TRBJ1-6	TRBV10-2	CASRSGGESPLHF	TGCGCCAGCAGATCAGGGGGCGAATCACCCCTCCACTTT
NA	NA	TRBJ1-4	TRBV5-4	CASSVQGPPLANEKLFF	TGTGCCAGCAGTGTCCAAGGACCGCCACTCGCTAATGAAAAACTGTTTTTT
NA	TRBD1	TRBJ1-5	TRBV6-1	CASSDPRQGAGNQPQHF	TGTGCCAGCAGTGATCCCCGACAGGGGGCTGGCAATCAGCCCCAGCATTTT
NA	TRBD1	TRBJ1-5	TRBV19	CASSAQDRKNQPQHF	TGTGCCAGTAGTGCTCAGGACAGGAAAAATCAGCCCCAGCATTTT
NA	NA	TRBJ1-6	TRBV18	CASSPGRQDGSPLHF	TGTGCCAGCTCACCAGGTCGGCAGGATGGTTCACCCCTCCACTTT
NA	NA	TRBJ2-2	TRBV7-2	CASSFAPSNTGELFF	TGTGCCAGCAGCTTTGCCCCAAGCAACACCGGGGAGCTGTTTTTT
NA	NA	TRBJ2-3	TRBV6-5	CASSRADTQYF	TGTGCCAGCTCTAGGGCAGATACGCAGTATTTT
NA	TRBD2	TRBJ2-3	TRBV7-9	CASSLGLAGGPSDTQYF	TGTGCCAGCAGCTTAGGGCTAGCGGGGGGTCCTTCGGATACGCAGTATTTT
NA	TRBD1	TRBJ2-1	TRBV6-5	CASSLQPYGTENEQFF	TGTGCCAGCAGTTTACAACCCTACGGGACAGAGAATGAGCAGTTCTTC
NA	NA	TRBJ1-2	TRBV6-6	CASSPQGNYGYTF	TGTGCCAGCAGTCCTCAGGGTAACTATGGCTACACCTTC
NA	TRBD1	TRBJ2-7	TRBV5-6	CASSLYYTGQVTGEQYF	TGTGCCAGCAGCTTGTATTACACAGGACAGGTTACTGGCGAGCAGTACTTC
NA	NA	TRBJ2-3	TRBV2	CASRGLEGSDTQYF	TGTGCCAGCAGGGGTCTGGAGGGTTCGGATACGCAGTATTTT
NA	TRBD1	TRBJ1-6	TRBV6-4	CASSVDRGPYSPLHF	TGTGCCAGCAGTGTGGACAGGGGGCCATATTCACCCCTCCACTTT
NA	NA	TRBJ2-3	TRBV30	CAWGTDTQYF	TGTGCCTGGGGTACAGATACGCAGTATTTT
NA	NA	TRBJ2-5	TRBV7-3	CASSSSGTETQYF	TGTGCCAGCAGCTCGTCCGGGACAGAGACCCAGTACTTC
NA	NA	TRBJ2-5	TRBV9	CASSVATGSETQYF	TGTGCCAGCAGCGTAGCTACAGGGTCCGAGACCCAGTACTTC
NA	NA	TRBJ2-2	TRBV7-3	CASSPPGSNTGELFF	TGTGCCAGCAGCCCCCCCGGCAGTAACACCGGGGAGCTGTTTTTT
NA	NA	TRBJ2-1	TRBV15	CATSREAGRESYNEQFF	TGTGCCACCAGCCGAGAGGCGGGCAGGGAGTCCTACAATGAGCAGTTCTTC
NA	NA	TRBJ1-5	TRBV28	CASTGGQGNQPQHF	TGTGCCAGCACGGGCGGGCAAGGGAATCAGCCCCAGCATTTT
NA	TRBD1	TRBJ2-7	TRBV6-5	CASSRPGTVSYEQYF	TGTGCCAGCAGCCGTCCCGGGACAGTTTCCTACGAGCAGTACTTC
NA	TRBD1	TRBJ1-1	TRBV19	CASSLGQGYTEAFF	TGTGCCAGTAGTTTAGGACAGGGGTACACTGAAGCTTTCTTT
NA	NA	TRBJ2-1	TRBV29-1	CSVVGGAGVSRFF	TGCAGCGTTGTGGGAGGAGCGGGTGTCTCACGATTCTTC
NA	NA	TRBJ1-6	TRBV27	CASSLYRDSPLHF	TGTGCCAGCAGTTTATATAGGGATTCACCCCTCCACTTT
NA	TRBD2	TRBJ2-7	TRBV5-5	CASSWTSGNSYEQYF	TGTGCCAGCAGCTGGACTAGCGGGAACTCCTACGAGCAGTACTTC
many	NA	TRBJ1-1	TRBV7-8	CASSLGTANTEAFF	TGTGCCAGCAGCCTAGGAACAGCTAACACTGAAGCTTTCTTT
NA	TRBD1	TRBJ1-4	TRBV27	CASSSGGREKLFF	TGTGCCAGCAGCTCAGGGGGACGGGAAAAACTGTTTTTT
NA	TRBD1	TRBJ2-5	TRBV23-1	CASSRRGRETQYF	TGCGCCAGCAGTCGCAGGGGGCGCGAGACCCAGTACTTC
NA	NA	TRBJ1-1	TRBV19	CASTPGLNTEAFF	TGTGCCAGTACGCCGGGGTTGAACACTGAAGCTTTCTTT
NA	NA	TRBJ1-4	TRBV19	CASSMNWGEKLFF	TGTGCCAGTAGTATGAATTGGGGGGAAAAACTGTTTTTT
NA	TRBD1	TRBJ1-2	TRBV28	CASSYGQGNHGYTF	TGTGCCAGCAGTTACGGACAGGGGAATCATGGCTACACCTTC